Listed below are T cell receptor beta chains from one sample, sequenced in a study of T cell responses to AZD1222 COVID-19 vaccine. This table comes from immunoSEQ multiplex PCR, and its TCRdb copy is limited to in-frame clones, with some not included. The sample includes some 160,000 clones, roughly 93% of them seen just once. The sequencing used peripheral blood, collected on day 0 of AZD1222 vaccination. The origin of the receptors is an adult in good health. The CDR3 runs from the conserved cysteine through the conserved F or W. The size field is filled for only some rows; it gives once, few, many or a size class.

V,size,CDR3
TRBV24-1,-,CATSDSGPGQETQYF
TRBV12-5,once,CASGQTGAPGIGYTF
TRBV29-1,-,CSTETGLNTEAFF
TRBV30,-,CAWSGAGVYTGELFF
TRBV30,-,CAWSSRPGQNNQPQHF
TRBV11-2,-,CASSHRGGGYNEQFF
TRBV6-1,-,CASSLSEFYGYTF
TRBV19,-,CASSIGARVRNQPQHF
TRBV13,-,CASLGQGAYTDTQYF
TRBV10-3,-,CAIRNSAGVMDEQFF
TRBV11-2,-,CASSLVGGIAKNIQYF
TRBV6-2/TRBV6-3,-,CASSYQVYNEQFF
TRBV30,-,CACQGSEAFF
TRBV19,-,CASSITQGGNTIYF
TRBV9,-,CASSTTGTPNYGYTF
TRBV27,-,CASREGRSPLHF
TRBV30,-,CAWDRGVDPQQFF
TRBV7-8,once,CASGTFSTDTQYF
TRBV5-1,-,CASSGDRGSTNEKLFF
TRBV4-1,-,CASSQLDRNTEAFF
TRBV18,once,CASSPTFDRASNTGELFF
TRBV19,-,CASKTASNEKLFF
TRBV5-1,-,CASSLNPGTGGTVEAFF